This is a list of T cell receptor beta chains from one sample in a study of early T cells in non-severe SARS-CoV-2 infection. TCRdb re-called the 5' RACE reads with MiXCR, one entry per CDR3 protein. Among about 27,000 distinct CDR3 sequences listed, around 5.4% were seen once. The sample consisted of whole blood. These receptors all stem from an adult who was a healthcare worker with PCR-confirmed SARS-CoV-2 infection or an uninfected control (not recorded which). Both conserved end residues are part of each CDR3. D genes are given only for firm matches. Rows may omit the clone size; those that give it use once, few, many or a size class.

TRBV11-2	-	TRBJ2-7	-	CASSPSLGPYEQYF	TGTGCCAGCAGCCCCTCCCTGGGCCCCTACGAGCAGTACTTC
TRBV27	few	TRBJ2-3	TRBD1	CASSLTSGTGYADTQYF	TGTGCCAGCAGTCTAACGTCCGGGACAGGGTACGCAGATACGCAGTATTTT
TRBV20-1	-	TRBJ2-1	TRBD2	CRAEGLAGEYEQFF	TGCAGAGCTGAGGGACTAGCGGGAGAGTATGAGCAGTTCTTC
TRBV4-3	few	TRBJ1-2	-	CASSKYPANYGYTF	TGCGCCAGCAGCAAGTATCCAGCTAACTATGGCTACACCTTC
TRBV20-1	many	TRBJ2-6	-	CSAREPGAGANVLTF	TGCAGTGCTAGAGAACCGGGAGCAGGGGCCAACGTCCTGACTTTC
TRBV19	few	TRBJ1-2	TRBD1	CASSTSGTGVLGGYTF	TGTGCCAGTAGTACCTCCGGGACAGGGGTCCTTGGAGGCTACACCTTC
TRBV30	-	TRBJ2-4	TRBD1	CAWSRQGTAKNIQYF	TGTGCCTGGAGCCGACAGGGGACGGCCAAAAACATTCAGTACTTC
TRBV3-1	few	TRBJ1-1	TRBD1	CASSRSGGNTEAFF	TGTGCCAGCAGCCGCTCAGGGGGGAACACTGAAGCTTTCTTT
TRBV6-2/TRBV6-3	-	TRBJ1-1	-	CASRIEIEAFF	TGTGCCAGCAGGATAGAGATTGAAGCTTTTTTT
TRBV7-8	many	TRBJ1-1	-	CASSLVPRGRTEAFF	TGTGCCAGCAGCTTAGTCCCTAGGGGACGGACTGAAGCTTTCTTT
TRBV11-2	few	TRBJ2-7	-	CASSLSGAYFYEQYF	TGTGCCAGCAGCTTAAGTGGCGCCTACTTCTACGAGCAGTACTTC
TRBV12-3/TRBV12-4	few	TRBJ2-3	TRBD1	CASSPRQGAQYF	TGTGCCAGCAGTCCCCGACAGGGGGCGCAGTATTTT
TRBV6-1	many	TRBJ1-6	-	CASSEGRQDPNSPLHF	TGTGCCAGCAGTGAAGGAAGACAGGATCCTAATTCACCCCTCCACTTT
TRBV11-2	many	TRBJ2-6	-	CASSLWRHSGANVLTF	TGTGCCAGCAGCTTATGGCGGCACTCTGGGGCCAACGTCCTGACTTTC
TRBV5-1	-	TRBJ2-1	-	CASSLTRTYNEQFF	TGCGCCAGCAGCCTGACCCGGACCTACAATGAGCAGTTCTTC
TRBV28	many	TRBJ2-1	-	CASSTQTDGYNEQFF	TGTGCCAGCAGTACCCAAACCGACGGGTACAATGAGCAGTTCTTC